This is a list of T cell receptor beta chains from one sample in a study of T cell responses to AZD1222 COVID-19 vaccine. The table came from immunoSEQ multiplex PCR; TCRdb's copy has only in-frame clones and leaves some out. The data hold more than 95,000 clones, with roughly 91% observed a single time. Sequenced material: peripheral blood, taken on day 0 of AZD1222 vaccination. The receptors stem from an adult in good health. CDR3s include the opening cysteine and the closing phenylalanine or tryptophan. D genes are given only for firm matches. A clone size is listed for some rows: how often the clone was seen (once, few, many), or a class if it is expanded.

D gene: .; clone size: .; J gene: TRBJ2-5; V gene: TRBV6-5; CDR3 DNA: TGTGCCAGCAGTTACTCGAGGGGCGGCCAAGAGACCCAGTACTTC; CDR3 protein: CASSYSRGGQETQYF
D gene: TRBD1; clone size: .; J gene: TRBJ1-2; V gene: TRBV4-2; CDR3 DNA: TGTGCCAGCAGCCTCCATAGCAGGGACAGAGAAGGCTACACCTTC; CDR3 protein: CASSLHSRDREGYTF
D gene: .; clone size: .; J gene: TRBJ1-5; V gene: TRBV15; CDR3 DNA: TGTGCCACCAGCAGAGATCCCGGAGATCAGCCCCAGCATTTT; CDR3 protein: CATSRDPGDQPQHF
D gene: TRBD1; clone size: .; J gene: TRBJ2-6; V gene: TRBV3-1/TRBV3-2; CDR3 DNA: TGTGCCAGCAGCCAGAGCCGGGGACAGGCAAGAGGCTCTGGGGCCAACGTCCTGACTTTC; CDR3 protein: CASSQSRGQARGSGANVLTF
D gene: .; clone size: .; J gene: TRBJ2-6; V gene: TRBV6-2/TRBV6-3; CDR3 DNA: TGTGCCAGCAGTCCCTGGGGCTCTGGGGCCAACGTCCTGACTTTC; CDR3 protein: CASSPWGSGANVLTF
D gene: .; clone size: .; J gene: TRBJ1-3; V gene: TRBV19; CDR3 DNA: TGTGCCGCAGGCCAGGTGAGGAACTCTGGAAACACCATATATTTT; CDR3 protein: CAAGQVRNSGNTIYF
D gene: .; clone size: .; J gene: TRBJ1-5; V gene: TRBV28; CDR3 DNA: TGTGCCAGTGCTTATAGCAATCAGCCCCAGCATTTT; CDR3 protein: CASAYSNQPQHF
D gene: .; clone size: .; J gene: TRBJ1-5; V gene: TRBV12-5; CDR3 DNA: TGTGCTAGTGCCCCCGGCCGGAATCAGCCCCAGCATTTT; CDR3 protein: CASAPGRNQPQHF
D gene: .; clone size: few; J gene: TRBJ1-1; V gene: TRBV2; CDR3 DNA: TGTGCCAGCGCCGTGGACCGGGAAACTGAAGCTTTCTTT; CDR3 protein: CASAVDRETEAFF
D gene: TRBD1; clone size: .; J gene: TRBJ1-1; V gene: TRBV19; CDR3 DNA: TGTGCCAGTAGTGGAGGGCGCCGCGGACAGGGGGACTGCTTT; CDR3 protein: CASSGGRRGQGDCF
D gene: .; clone size: .; J gene: TRBJ1-2; V gene: TRBV7-9; CDR3 DNA: TGTGCCAGCAGCTTAGGAGGGTATGGCTACACCTTC; CDR3 protein: CASSLGGYGYTF
D gene: TRBD2; clone size: .; J gene: TRBJ2-7; V gene: TRBV3-1/TRBV3-2; CDR3 DNA: TGTGCCAGCAGCCAAGGCGGGGGGGCGTACGAGCAGTACTTC; CDR3 protein: CASSQGGGAYEQYF
D gene: TRBD2; clone size: .; J gene: TRBJ2-1; V gene: TRBV5-1; CDR3 DNA: TGCGCCAGCAGCCCGACTAGCGACTACAATGAGCAGTTCTTC; CDR3 protein: CASSPTSDYNEQFF
D gene: .; clone size: once; J gene: TRBJ2-5; V gene: TRBV24-1; CDR3 DNA: TGTGCCACCAGTGACGCAGGGGCGGTCCAAGAGACCCAGTACTTC; CDR3 protein: CATSDAGAVQETQYF
D gene: .; clone size: .; J gene: TRBJ2-2; V gene: TRBV24-1; CDR3 DNA: TGTGCCACCAGTGATCACAGGAAAACGAACACCGGGGAGCTGTTTTTT; CDR3 protein: CATSDHRKTNTGELFF
D gene: TRBD1; clone size: .; J gene: TRBJ2-7; V gene: TRBV5-6; CDR3 DNA: TGTGCCAGCACCGCCGGGACAGGGGGTTTTTACGAGCAGTACTTC; CDR3 protein: CASTAGTGGFYEQYF
D gene: .; clone size: .; J gene: TRBJ1-1; V gene: TRBV7-2; CDR3 DNA: TGTGCCAGCGGCATCGGGGAGGTAGGGGCTTTCTTT; CDR3 protein: CASGIGEVGAFF